This T cell receptor beta chain was captured in a study of response to subunit inactivated influenza vaccine (dated by TCRdb to 2016 to 2019). Regarding the study in general: Deep quantitative profiling of the T cell receptor repertoire was used in the study to follow responses to a trivalent subunit inactivated influenza vaccine.

V is pruned by 0 bases and J by 4 bases, leaving 8 bases of the junction without a gene match. Per the germline V gene, MNHNS is the CDR1 and SASEGT is the CDR2. The CDR3, cysteine through phenylalanine, is 16 amino acids long. Solely the CDR3 DNA is kept, with 48 bases framed from the first base. To prepare the library, RT-PCR was applied. TCRdb records Illumina HiSeq 2500 as the sequencer. The public reads were reprocessed in TCRdb via fastp at Q25 and MiXCR, keeping in-frame beta chains. Under each unique CDR3 protein, matching rows form one entry showing the most common genes and DNA. This sample is represented by about 540,000 distinct CDR3 sequences; approximately 24% of them were singletons. The ten largest clonotypes hold roughly 2.8% of the sample. Summary of the overall study and its limitations: According to the authors, only a limited number of new T cells may be recruited by each seasonal influenza vaccination.

On this clonotype: Its antigen remains undetermined. No base quality values were provided; no much bigger clone lies one nucleotide off.

The sample was also reused in another study, on T cells expressing NK-cell markers. As the second publication notes: 5'RACE template switching, by which a universal primer site and unique molecular identifiers were added, was used to make TCR beta cDNA libraries. TCR beta-chain repertoires were profiled in sorted CD3+CD56+NKG2C+, CD3+CD56+NKG2C- and CD3+CD56-NKG2C+ T-cell subsets from several donors. Of the eight sequenced donors, seven were found to be HCMV-seropositive and one was found to be HCMV-seronegative. To restrict sorting to alphabetaTCR-expressing T cells, an anti-gammadeltaTCR antibody was added in several experiments. In six or seven donors, the dominant CD3+CD56+NKG2C+ clonotypes ranked among the top 10 CD8+ clonotypes, making up about 1.0-8% of CD8+ T cells. Those dominant clonotypes were again the most abundant among CD3+CD56-NKG2C+ cells in a few donors, at about 25-60.1%. Whether the expanded NKG2C-expressing T cell clones were specific for HCMV antigens remained unclear. Randomly selected healthy volunteers, three men and five women, were used as the eight sequenced donors. HCMV-specific IgG was detected in serum with a commercial ELISA kit to determine HCMV serostatus. Ficoll density gradient centrifugation was used to isolate peripheral blood mononuclear cells from blood. Magnetic immunoseparation with Miltenyi isolation kits was used to isolate CD4+ and CD8+ T cells from PBMC. Priming for cDNA synthesis came from the TCR beta constant segment, and two successive PCR amplification steps followed. Illumina HiSeq 2000/2500, MiSeq or NextSeq was used to sequence libraries as 2 x 150 bp reads. MIGEC handled demultiplexing of the reads and grouping by UMI, while MiTCR was used to assemble and quantify clonotypes. Only TCR cDNA sequences supported by at least two reads were kept to exclude erroneous sequences. Downstream repertoire analysis used the tcR package, and clonotypes were matched across fractions by CDR3 nucleotide sequence plus V segment. VDJmatch was used to annotate antigen specificity against VDJdb, with one amino acid substitution in CDR3 permitted.

The sample here was CD4+ T cells sorted from PBMCs, taken approximately 13 days after vaccination. The rearranged chain carries TRBV6-1 and TRBJ1-2; TRBD1 agrees with 7 junctional bases. The receptor was isolated from a man aged 45-60 years who received an inactivated influenza vaccine. Donor details come from another sample of the same person, matched by shared clones. The nucleotide sequence is TGTGCCAGCAGTGAAGCAGGGGGCAGAAGCCTCTATGGCTACACCTTC. This gives the protein CASSEAGGRSLYGYTF.